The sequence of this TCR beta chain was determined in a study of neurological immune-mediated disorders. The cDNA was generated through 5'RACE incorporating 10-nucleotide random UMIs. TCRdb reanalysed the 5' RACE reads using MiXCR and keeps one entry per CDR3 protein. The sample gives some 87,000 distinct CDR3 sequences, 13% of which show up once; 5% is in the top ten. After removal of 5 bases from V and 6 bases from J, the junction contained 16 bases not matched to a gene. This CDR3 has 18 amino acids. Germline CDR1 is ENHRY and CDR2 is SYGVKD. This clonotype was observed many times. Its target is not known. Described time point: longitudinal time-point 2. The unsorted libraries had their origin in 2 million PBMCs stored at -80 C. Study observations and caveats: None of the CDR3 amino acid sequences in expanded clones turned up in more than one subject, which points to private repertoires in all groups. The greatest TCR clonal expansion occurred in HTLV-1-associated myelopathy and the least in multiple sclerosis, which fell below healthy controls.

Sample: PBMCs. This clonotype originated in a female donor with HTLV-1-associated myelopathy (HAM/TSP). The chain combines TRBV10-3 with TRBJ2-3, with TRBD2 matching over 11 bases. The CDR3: CAISRGTSGYVGVDTQYF. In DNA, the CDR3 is TGTGCCATCAGTCGAGGGACTAGCGGTTATGTCGGCGTGGATACGCAGTATTTT.